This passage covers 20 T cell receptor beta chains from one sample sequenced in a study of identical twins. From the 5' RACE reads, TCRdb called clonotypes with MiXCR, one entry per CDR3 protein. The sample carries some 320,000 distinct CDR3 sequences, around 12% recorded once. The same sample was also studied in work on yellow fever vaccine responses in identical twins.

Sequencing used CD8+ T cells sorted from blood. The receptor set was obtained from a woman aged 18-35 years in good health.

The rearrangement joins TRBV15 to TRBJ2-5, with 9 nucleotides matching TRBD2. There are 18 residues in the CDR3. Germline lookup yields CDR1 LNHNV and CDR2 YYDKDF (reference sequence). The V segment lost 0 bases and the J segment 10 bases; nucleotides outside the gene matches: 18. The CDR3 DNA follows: TGTGCCACCAGCAGAGACTGGCCCTCTGCGGGGGGGTCTGGAGACCAGTACTTC. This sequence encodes CATSRDWPSAGGSGDQYF.

CDR3 amino acids: CASSQDSLEQYF. The DNA of the CDR3 is TGCGCCAGCAGCCAAGATAGCCTCGAGCAGTACTTC. This rearrangement joins TRBV4-1 to TRBJ2-7, with D unresolved. V was shortened by 0 bases and J by 6 bases, with 6 bases between the two germline ends. Looked up from germline, CDR1 is MGHRA and CDR2 is YSYEKL. The CDR3 length is 12 residues.

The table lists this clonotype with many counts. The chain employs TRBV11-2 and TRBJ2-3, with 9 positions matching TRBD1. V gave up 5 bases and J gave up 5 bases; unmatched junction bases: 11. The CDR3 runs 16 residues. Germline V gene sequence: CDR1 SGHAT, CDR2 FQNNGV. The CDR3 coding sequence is TGTGCCAGCAGCCCTGGGATGGGACAGGGTCAAGATACGCAGTATTTT. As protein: CASSPGMGQGQDTQYF.

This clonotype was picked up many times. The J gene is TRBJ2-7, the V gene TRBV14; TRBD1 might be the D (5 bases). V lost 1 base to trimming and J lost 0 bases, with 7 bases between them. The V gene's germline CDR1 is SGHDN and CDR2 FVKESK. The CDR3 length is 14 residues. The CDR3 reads CASSQGGTSYEQYF. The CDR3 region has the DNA TGTGCCAGCAGCCAAGGGGGCACCTCCTACGAGCAGTACTTC. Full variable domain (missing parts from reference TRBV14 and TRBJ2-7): EAGVTQFPSHSVIEKGQTVTLRCDPISGHDNLYWYRRVMGKEIKFLLHFVKESKQDESGMPNNRFLAERTGGTYSTLKVQPAELEDSGVYFCASSQGGTSYEQYFGPGTRLTVT.

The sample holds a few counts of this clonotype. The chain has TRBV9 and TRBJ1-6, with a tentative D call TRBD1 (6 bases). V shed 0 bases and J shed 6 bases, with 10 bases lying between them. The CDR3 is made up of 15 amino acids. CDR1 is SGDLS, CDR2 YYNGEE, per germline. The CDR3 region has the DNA TGTGCCAGCAGCGTAGAGGCAGGGGTTAATTCACCCCTCCACTTT. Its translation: CASSVEAGVNSPLHF.

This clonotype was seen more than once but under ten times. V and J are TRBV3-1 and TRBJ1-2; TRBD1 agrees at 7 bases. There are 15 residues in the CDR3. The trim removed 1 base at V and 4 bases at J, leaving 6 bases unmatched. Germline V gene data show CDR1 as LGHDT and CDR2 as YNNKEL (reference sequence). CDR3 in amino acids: CASSQVDRAGYGYTF. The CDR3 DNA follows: TGTGCCAGCAGCCAAGTAGACAGGGCGGGCTATGGCTACACCTTC. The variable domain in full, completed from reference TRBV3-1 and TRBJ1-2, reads DTAVSQTPKYLVTQMGNDKSIKCEQNLGHDTMYWYKQDSKKFLKIMFSYNNKELIINETVPNRFSPKSPDKAHLNLHINSLELGDSAVYFCASSQVDRAGYGYTFGSGTRLTVV.

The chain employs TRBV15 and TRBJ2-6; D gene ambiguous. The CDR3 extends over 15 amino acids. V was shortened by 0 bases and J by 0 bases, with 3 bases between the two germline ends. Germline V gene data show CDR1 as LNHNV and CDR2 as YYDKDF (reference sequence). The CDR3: CATSRDLSGANVLTF. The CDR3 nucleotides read TGTGCCACCAGCAGAGACCTCTCTGGGGCCAACGTCCTGACTTTC. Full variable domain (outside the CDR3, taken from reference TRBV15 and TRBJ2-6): DAMVIQNPRYQVTQFGKPVTLSCSQTLNHNVMYWYQQKSSQAPKLLFHYYDKDFNNEADTPDNFQSRRPNTSFCFLDIRSPGLGDTAMYLCATSRDLSGANVLTFGAGSRLTVL.

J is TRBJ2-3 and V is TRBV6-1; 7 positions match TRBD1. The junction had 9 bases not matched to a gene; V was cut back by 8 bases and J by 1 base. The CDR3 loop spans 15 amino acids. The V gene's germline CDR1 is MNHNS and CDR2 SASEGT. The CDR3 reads CASLRNRGGTDTQYF. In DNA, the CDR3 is TGTGCCAGCCTTAGGAACAGGGGCGGCACAGATACGCAGTATTTT.

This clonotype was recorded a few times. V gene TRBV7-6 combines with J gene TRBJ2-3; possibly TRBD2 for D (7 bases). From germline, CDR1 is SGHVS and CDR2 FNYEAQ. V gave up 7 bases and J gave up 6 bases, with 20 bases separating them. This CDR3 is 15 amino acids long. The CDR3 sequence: CASMRGPAPVDTQYF. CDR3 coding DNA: TGTGCCAGCATGCGGGGGCCCGCGCCGGTGGATACGCAGTATTTT. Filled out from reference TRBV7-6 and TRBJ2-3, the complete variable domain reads GAGVSQSPRYKVTKRGQDVALRCDPISGHVSLYWYRQALGQGPEFLTYFNYEAQQDKSGLPNDRFSAERPEGSISTLTIQRTEQRDSAMYRCASMRGPAPVDTQYFGPGTRLTVL.

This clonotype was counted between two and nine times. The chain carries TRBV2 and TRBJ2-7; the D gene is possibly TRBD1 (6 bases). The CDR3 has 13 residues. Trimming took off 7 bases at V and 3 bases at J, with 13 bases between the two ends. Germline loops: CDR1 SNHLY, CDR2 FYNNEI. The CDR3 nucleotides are TGTGCCAGCACCAGCGTAGGGGGCTACGAGCAGTACGTC. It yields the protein CASTSVGGYEQYV.

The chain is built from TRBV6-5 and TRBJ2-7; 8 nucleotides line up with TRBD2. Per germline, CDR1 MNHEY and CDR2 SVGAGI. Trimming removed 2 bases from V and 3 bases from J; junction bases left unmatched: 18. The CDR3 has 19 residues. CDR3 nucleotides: TGTGCCAGCAGTTACGCGACTAGCGCGAGCCAGATTCTCAACTACGAGCAGTACTTC. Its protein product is CASSYATSASQILNYEQYF.

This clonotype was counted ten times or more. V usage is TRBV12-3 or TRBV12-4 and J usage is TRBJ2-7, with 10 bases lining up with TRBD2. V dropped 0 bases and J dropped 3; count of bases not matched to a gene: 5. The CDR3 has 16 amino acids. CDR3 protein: CASSLAPSGRGYEQYF. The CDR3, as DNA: TGTGCCAGCAGTTTAGCGCCCAGCGGGAGGGGCTACGAGCAGTACTTC.

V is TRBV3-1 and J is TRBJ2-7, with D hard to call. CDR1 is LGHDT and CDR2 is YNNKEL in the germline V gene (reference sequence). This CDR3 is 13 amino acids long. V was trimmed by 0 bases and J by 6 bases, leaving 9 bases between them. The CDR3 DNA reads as TGTGCCAGCAGCCAAGATGACGGGCGCGAGCAGTACTTC. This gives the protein CASSQDDGREQYF.

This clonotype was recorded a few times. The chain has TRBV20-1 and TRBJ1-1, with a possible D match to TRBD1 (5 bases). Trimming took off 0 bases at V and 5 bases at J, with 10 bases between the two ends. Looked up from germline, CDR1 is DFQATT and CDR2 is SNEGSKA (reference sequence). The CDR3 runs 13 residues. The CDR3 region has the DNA TGCAGTGCTAGAGAACGGGGCGATACTGAAGCTTTCTTT. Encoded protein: CSARERGDTEAFF.

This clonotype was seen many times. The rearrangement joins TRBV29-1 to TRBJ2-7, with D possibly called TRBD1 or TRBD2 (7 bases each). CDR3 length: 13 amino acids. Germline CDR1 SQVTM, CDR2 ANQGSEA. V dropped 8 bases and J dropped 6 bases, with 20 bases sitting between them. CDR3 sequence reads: CSTSWEGAGEQYF. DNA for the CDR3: TGCAGCACCTCCTGGGAGGGGGCAGGCGAGCAGTACTTC.

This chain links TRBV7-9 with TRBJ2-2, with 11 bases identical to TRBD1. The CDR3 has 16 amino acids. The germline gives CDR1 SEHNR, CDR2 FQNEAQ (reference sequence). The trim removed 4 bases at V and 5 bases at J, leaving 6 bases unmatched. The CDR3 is CASSSAGTGGTGELFF. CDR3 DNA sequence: TGTGCCAGCAGCTCCGCCGGGACAGGGGGGACCGGGGAGCTGTTTTTT.

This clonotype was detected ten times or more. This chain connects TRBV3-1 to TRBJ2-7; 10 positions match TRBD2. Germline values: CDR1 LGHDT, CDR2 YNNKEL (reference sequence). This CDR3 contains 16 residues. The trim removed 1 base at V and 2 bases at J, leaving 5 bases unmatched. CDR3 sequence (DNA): TGTGCCAGCAGCCAAGGGCTAGCGGGAGCAACCTACGAGCAGTACTTC. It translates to CASSQGLAGATYEQYF.

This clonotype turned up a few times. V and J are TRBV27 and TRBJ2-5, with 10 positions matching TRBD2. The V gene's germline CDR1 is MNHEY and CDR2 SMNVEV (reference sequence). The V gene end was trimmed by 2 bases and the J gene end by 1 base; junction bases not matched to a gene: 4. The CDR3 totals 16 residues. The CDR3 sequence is CASSLGTSGTQETQYF. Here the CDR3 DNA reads TGTGCCAGCAGTTTAGGTACTAGCGGGACCCAAGAGACCCAGTACTTC.

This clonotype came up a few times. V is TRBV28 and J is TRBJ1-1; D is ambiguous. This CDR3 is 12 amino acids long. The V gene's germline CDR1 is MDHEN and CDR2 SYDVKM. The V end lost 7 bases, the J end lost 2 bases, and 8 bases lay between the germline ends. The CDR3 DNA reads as TGTGCCAGCACTGCGGATAACACTGAAGCTTTCTTT. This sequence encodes CASTADNTEAFF.

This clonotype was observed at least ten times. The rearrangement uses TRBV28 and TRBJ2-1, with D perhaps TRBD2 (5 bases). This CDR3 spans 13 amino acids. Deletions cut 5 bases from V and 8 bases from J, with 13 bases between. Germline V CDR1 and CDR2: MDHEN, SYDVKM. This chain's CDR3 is CASSSGFTYEQFF. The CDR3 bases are TGTGCCAGCAGTAGCGGTTTTACCTATGAGCAGTTCTTC.